Following are 21 T cell receptor beta chains from one sample sequenced in a study of blood T cell repertoires in COVID-19. Using immunoSEQ multiplex PCR, the repertoire was profiled, and TCRdb retains in-frame clones only, with some absent. Of 250,000 to 350,000 clones in the sample, roughly 86% were seen once. Sequenced input: peripheral blood. The receptors were gathered from a man between 18 and 29 years old with active or convalescent COVID-19.

The gene calls are TRBV18 and TRBJ1-6, with D maybe TRBD1 (6 bases). The CDR3 is 13 amino acids. Germline CDR1 and CDR2: KGHSH and LQKENI. V was pared by 5 bases and J by 9 bases, with 11 bases between. CDR3 sequence: CASSVDRFSPLHF. The CDR3 DNA is TGTGCCAGCTCAGTCGACAGGTTTTCACCCCTCCACTTT.

On this clone: Other nucleotide sequences from this sample produce the same CDR3. The chain uses TRBV11-2 and TRBJ2-7; no clear D gene. CDR1 is SGHAT and CDR2 is FQNNGV in the germline V gene. Trimming took off 5 bases at V and 1 base at J, with 3 bases between the two ends. The CDR3 totals 11 residues. CDR3 amino acids: CASSISYEQYF. DNA of the CDR3: TGTGCCAGCAGCATATCCTACGAGCAGTACTTC.

This clone was counted many times. The rearrangement uses TRBV27 and TRBJ1-1, with 8 bases identical to TRBD1. This CDR3 is built from 14 residues. J gave up 0 bases and V 6 bases, and 3 bases lay outside the gene matches. CDR1 is MNHEY and CDR2 is SMNVEV in the germline V gene (reference sequence). CDR3 DNA sequence: TGTGCCAGCAGGATACAGGGGGTGAACACTGAAGCTTTCTTT. Amino acid sequence: CASRIQGVNTEAFF.

The J gene is TRBJ2-7, the V gene TRBV3-1 (or the pseudogene TRBV3-2), with 11 bases aligning to TRBD2. There are 15 residues in the CDR3. CDR1 is LGHDT, CDR2 YNNKEL, per germline (reference sequence). Trimming removed 4 bases from V and 5 bases from J; junction bases left unmatched: 7. The CDR3 coding sequence is TGTGCCAGCAGCCTCCCTCTAGCGGGGGGCGACGAGCAGTACTTC. Translation gives CASSLPLAGGDEQYF.

The CDR3 DNA reads as TGTGCCAGCAGCTTGGAGGGGCCTAACTATGGCTACACCTTC. It translates to CASSLEGPNYGYTF. The chain joins TRBV5-4 to TRBJ1-2, with D possibly matching TRBD1 (5 bases). This CDR3 is 14 amino acids long. Germline V lookup: CDR1 SGHNT, CDR2 YYREEE (reference sequence). Deletions cut 0 bases from V and 0 bases from J, with 6 bases between. The entire variable domain, with the rest obtained from reference TRBV5-4 and TRBJ1-2, is as follows: ETGVTQSPTHLIKTRGQQVTLRCSSQSGHNTVSWYQQALGQGPQFIFQYYREEENGRGNFPPRFSGLQFPNYSSELNVNALELDDSALYLCASSLEGPNYGYTFGSGTRLTVV.

The chain has TRBV13 and TRBJ1-4; a weak D match, TRBD1 (5 bases). CDR1 PRHDT and CDR2 FYEKMQ come from the germline V gene (reference sequence). The CDR3 covers 14 residues. Trimming took 4 bases from V and 7 from J, leaving 13 bases between them. Here the CDR3 DNA reads TGTGCCAGCAGCTCGGGGGAAGTGGGTGAAAAACTGTTTTTT. As protein: CASSSGEVGEKLFF.

The V call is TRBV4-3, the J call TRBJ2-2; no firm D call. The CDR3 length is 13 residues. Trimming took 0 bases from V and 7 from J, leaving 6 bases between them. CDR1 is LGHNA and CDR2 is YSLEER in the germline V gene. The CDR3 DNA sequence: TGCGCCAGCAGCCAAGATCGGGTCGGGGAGCTGTTTTTT. It translates to CASSQDRVGELFF.

This chain joins TRBV2 and TRBJ2-2; 7 bases fit TRBD1. Trimming at V came to 3 bases and at J to 0 bases, leaving 4 bases not matched to a gene. Per germline, CDR1 SNHLY and CDR2 FYNNEI. The CDR3 loop spans 16 amino acids. In DNA form, the CDR3 reads TGTGCCAGCAGTGAGATCGGGACAGCGAACACCGGGGAGCTGTTTTTT. This gives the protein CASSEIGTANTGELFF. Looking up the rest from reference TRBV2 and TRBJ2-2 gives the full variable domain: EPEVTQTPSHQVTQMGQEVILRCVPISNHLYFYWYRQILGQKVEFLVSFYNNEISEKSEIFDDQFSVERPDGSNFTLKIRSTKLEDSAMYFCASSEIGTANTGELFFGEGSRLTVL.

The chain couples TRBV11-1 to TRBJ1-5; 7 bases line up with TRBD1. The V and J ends lost 6 bases and 6 bases, in that order; junction bases with no gene match: 2. In germline, CDR1 is SGHAT, CDR2 FQDESV (reference sequence). The CDR3 consists of 12 residues. In DNA, the CDR3 is TGTGCCAGCAGGACAGGGAGTCAGCCCCAGCATTTT. It is translated as CASRTGSQPQHF.

The chain combines TRBV14 with TRBJ1-6; D ambiguous. This CDR3 has 16 amino acids. Germline V gene lookup returns CDR1 SGHDN and CDR2 FVKESK. V was cut by 0 bases and J by 9 bases, with 15 bases left in between. The CDR3, as DNA: TGTGCCAGCAGCCAAGAGGGCGGGCGGGGTGGTTCACCCCTCCACTTT. It is translated as CASSQEGGRGGSPLHF.

This clone was detected only once. This chain uses TRBV3-1 (or the pseudogene TRBV3-2) with TRBJ1-1; 10 bases align to TRBD1. The CDR3 totals 15 residues. The germline CDR1 and CDR2 sequences are LGHDT and YNNKEL (reference sequence). V lost 3 bases and J lost 3; bases outside the gene matches: 4. CDR3 residues: CASSHSDRGHTEAFF. The CDR3 nucleotides read TGTGCCAGCAGCCATAGCGACAGGGGGCACACTGAAGCTTTCTTT.

The rearrangement joins TRBV2 to TRBJ1-4; 7 nucleotides agree with TRBD1. Germline V gene data show CDR1 as SNHLY and CDR2 as FYNNEI. The CDR3 extends over 14 amino acids. V was pared by 7 bases and J by 4 bases, with 6 bases of the junction left unmatched. The CDR3, as DNA: TGTGCCAGCACGGGGACAGAACTTAATGAAAAACTGTTTTTT. Translation: CASTGTELNEKLFF.

The J gene is TRBJ2-7, the V gene TRBV5-1, with D perhaps matching TRBD2 (5 bases). Germline lookup yields CDR1 SGHRS and CDR2 YFSETQ. V lost 0 bases, J lost 4 bases, and 11 bases lay in between. There are 14 residues in the CDR3. CDR3 residues: CASSLASGKYEQYF. The CDR3 nucleotides are TGCGCCAGCAGCTTGGCGTCCGGGAAATACGAGCAGTACTTC.

This chain joins TRBV29-1 and TRBJ2-7, with TRBD2 as a possible D gene (6 bases). Trimming pared 6 bases from V and 1 base from J, leaving 13 bases between. The germline V gene has CDR1 SQVTM and CDR2 ANQGSEA. The CDR3 spans 13 residues. The CDR3: CSVLGGGSYEQYF. In DNA form, the CDR3 reads TGCAGCGTCCTGGGGGGTGGTTCCTACGAGCAGTACTTC.

The V call is TRBV6-1, the J call TRBJ1-2; 9 bases are shared with TRBD1. The germline gives CDR1 MNHNS, CDR2 SASEGT. Germline trimming cut 1 base from V and 2 bases from J; bases unmatched to any gene: 2. CDR3 length: 15 residues. The CDR3: CASSEGGTGNYGYTF. The CDR3 nucleotides read TGTGCCAGCAGTGAAGGCGGGACAGGGAACTATGGCTACACCTTC.

The sample holds one count of this clone. The CDR3 sequence: CASSLDSIATNEKLFF. CDR3 nucleotides: TGCGCCAGCAGCTTGGACAGTATCGCAACTAATGAAAAACTGTTTTTT. This chain links TRBV5-1 with TRBJ1-4; D is undetermined. V lost 0 bases and J lost 0, with 9 bases in between. The CDR3 loop spans 16 amino acids. Germline V gene lookup returns CDR1 SGHRS and CDR2 YFSETQ.

The V and J genes are TRBV12-5 and TRBJ1-1; 11 nucleotides agree with TRBD1. There are 13 residues in the CDR3. V lost 6 bases, J lost 7 bases, and 4 bases stayed unmatched. The germline V gene encodes CDR1 LGHNT and CDR2 FRNRAP. The CDR3 is CASGWTGGSEAFF. The CDR3 DNA reads TGTGCTAGTGGGTGGACAGGGGGCAGTGAAGCTTTCTTT.

The CDR3 reads CASSLGRTEAFF. The CDR3 DNA reads as TGTGCCAGCAGTTTGGGGCGCACTGAAGCTTTCTTT. This chain connects TRBV6-5 to TRBJ1-1; a possible D gene is TRBD1 (5 bases). Trimming shortened V by 4 bases and J by 4 bases, and 7 bases separated the two germline ends. The CDR3 loop spans 12 amino acids. Germline CDR1 MNHEY, CDR2 SVGAGI.

This clone was seen once. This sequence joins TRBV13 and TRBJ2-5, with D tentatively TRBD2 (6 bases). This CDR3 is 14 amino acids long. V gave up 5 bases and J gave up 2 bases, with 12 bases separating them. The germline V gene encodes CDR1 PRHDT and CDR2 FYEKMQ (reference sequence). The CDR3 DNA follows: TGTGCCAGCAGCCAGGGACTTGGTCAAGAGACCCAGTACTTC. It specifies CASSQGLGQETQYF. The variable domain in full, with the rest retrieved from reference TRBV13 and TRBJ2-5, is AAGVIQSPRHLIKEKRETATLKCYPIPRHDTVYWYQQGPGQDPQFLISFYEKMQSDKGSIPDRFSAQQFSDYHSELNMSSLELGDSALYFCASSQGLGQETQYFGPGTRLLVL.

A few counts support this clone. The rearrangement uses TRBV19 and TRBJ1-5; 9 nucleotides line up with TRBD1. The CDR3 extends over 16 amino acids. V shed 2 bases and J 3 bases; nucleotides not matched to a gene: 5. CDR1 and CDR2 from the germline V gene are LNHDA and SQIVND (reference sequence). In nucleotides, the CDR3 is TGTGCCAGTAGTATATTCGACAGGGGGAACAATCAGCCCCAGCATTTT. This sequence encodes CASSIFDRGNNQPQHF.

This chain links TRBV4-3 with TRBJ1-2; D ambiguous. Deletions cut 0 bases from V and 1 base from J, with 9 bases between. The CDR3 runs 15 residues. CDR1 is LGHNA, CDR2 YSLEER, per germline. In DNA form, the CDR3 reads TGCGCCAGCAGCCAAGATGCGTACGGTAACTATGGCTACACCTTC. Protein: CASSQDAYGNYGYTF.